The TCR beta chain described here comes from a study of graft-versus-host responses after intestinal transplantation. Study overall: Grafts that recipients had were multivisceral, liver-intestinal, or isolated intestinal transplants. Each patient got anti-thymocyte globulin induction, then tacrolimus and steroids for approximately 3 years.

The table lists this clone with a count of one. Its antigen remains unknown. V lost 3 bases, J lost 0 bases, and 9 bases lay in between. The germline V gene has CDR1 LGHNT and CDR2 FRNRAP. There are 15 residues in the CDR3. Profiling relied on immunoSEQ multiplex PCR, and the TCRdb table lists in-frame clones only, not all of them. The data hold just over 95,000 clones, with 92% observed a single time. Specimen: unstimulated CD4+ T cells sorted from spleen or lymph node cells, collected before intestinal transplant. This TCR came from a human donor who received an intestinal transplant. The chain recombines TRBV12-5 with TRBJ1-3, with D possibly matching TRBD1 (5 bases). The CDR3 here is CASGFLTASGNTIYF. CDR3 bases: TGTGCTAGTGGTTTCCTGACAGCCTCTGGAAACACCATATATTTT.